The next 20 T cell receptor beta chains were all read from a single sample in a study of preoperative IRX-2 immunotherapy in early breast cancer. The protocol was immunoSEQ multiplex PCR, while the TCRdb copy is restricted to in-frame clones and leaves out a portion. The sample consists of over 25,000 clones, approximately 80% of them appearing once. As for treatment: preoperative locoregional IRX-2 cytokine immunotherapy. The sequenced sample was lymph node tissue, obtained after IRX-2 immunotherapy. Every receptor here comes from a human donor with breast cancer.

The V call is TRBV7-5, the J call TRBJ1-4. TRBV7-5 represents a pseudogene. The CDR3 totals 15 residues. CDR3 coding DNA: TGTGCCAGCAGTAGGGGGGCAGTGACCTATGAAAAACTGTTTTTT. As protein: CASSRGAVTYEKLFF.

V is TRBV4-1 and J is TRBJ1-5, with 7 bases aligning to TRBD1. Germline V lookup: CDR1 MGHRA, CDR2 YSYEKL. The CDR3 extends over 16 amino acids. Trimming at V came to 4 bases and at J to 3 bases, leaving 9 bases not matched to a gene. The chain's CDR3 is CASSLGTAGYNQPQHF. CDR3 nucleotides: TGCGCCAGCAGCCTCGGGACAGCGGGGTACAATCAGCCCCAGCATTTT.

The chain links TRBV18 to TRBJ2-7, with D possibly being TRBD1 or TRBD2 (6 bases each). This CDR3 comprises 14 residues. The germline V and J ends were trimmed by 2 bases and 6 bases, with 14 bases remaining between them. Germline CDR1 is KGHSH and CDR2 is LQKENI. The CDR3 spells CASSPVGGGSEQYV. CDR3 in DNA: TGTGCCAGCTCACCAGTGGGGGGCGGCTCCGAGCAGTACGTC.

This clone appeared a single time. V and J are TRBV28 and TRBJ2-7, with a possible D match to TRBD1 (6 bases). V dropped 6 bases and J dropped 7 bases, with 25 bases sitting between them. CDR1 is MDHEN and CDR2 is SYDVKM in the germline V gene. The CDR3 loop spans 16 amino acids. The CDR3 loop reads CASRRIGTTPSWEQYV. DNA for the CDR3: TGTGCCAGCAGGAGAATAGGGACAACACCCTCTTGGGAGCAGTACGTC.

There are a few counts of this clone. The V and J genes are TRBV11-3 and TRBJ1-5; 9 positions match TRBD1. Germline trimming cut 5 bases from V and 6 bases from J; bases unmatched to any gene: 11. This CDR3 spans 16 amino acids. CDR1 and CDR2 from the germline V gene are SGHNT and YENEEA. The CDR3 is CASSMGQGRSAQPQHF. DNA of the CDR3: TGTGCCAGCAGCATGGGACAGGGCCGGTCCGCTCAGCCCCAGCATTTT.

The chain has TRBV22-1 and TRBJ2-1; TRBD1 reflects the table's D call only, with no check against the DNA. TRBV22-1 is a pseudogene segment. The CDR3 is 13 amino acids. CDR3 coding DNA: TGTGCCAGCAGTGGGACAGGGGGCTGGGAGCAGTTCTTC. This codes for CASSGTGGWEQFF.

The rearrangement joins TRBV2 to TRBJ2-3, with 8 positions matching TRBD2. This CDR3 has 16 amino acids. V was clipped by 4 bases and J by 4 bases; unmatched bases: 10. The V gene's germline CDR1 is SNHLY and CDR2 FYNNEI. The CDR3 sequence is CASSANSGVRADTQYF. CDR3 nucleotides: TGTGCCAGCAGTGCTAATAGCGGGGTCAGGGCAGATACGCAGTATTTT.

V is TRBV19 and J is TRBJ2-1, with no clear D. Germline V gene sequence: CDR1 LNHDA, CDR2 SQIVND (reference sequence). V gave up 4 bases and J gave up 5 bases, with 12 bases separating them. This CDR3 has 14 amino acids. CDR3: CASSSVMGNNEQFF. DNA for the CDR3: TGTGCCAGTAGTAGTGTGATGGGCAACAATGAGCAGTTCTTC.

The V gene is TRBV5-1, the J gene TRBJ1-4; tentatively, D is TRBD1 (6 bases). Germline V gene data show CDR1 as SGHRS and CDR2 as YFSETQ. The length of the CDR3 is 15 residues. The ends were cut back, 4 bases at V and 7 bases at J, with 17 bases in the middle. The DNA for the CDR3 is TGCGCCAGCAGCACTGACAGGACCGGGACTGAAAAACTGTTTTTT. This gives the protein CASSTDRTGTEKLFF. Full variable domain (rest looked up from reference TRBV5-1 and TRBJ1-4): KAGVTQTPRYLIKTRGQQVTLSCSPISGHRSVSWYQQTPGQGLQFLFEYFSETQRNKGNFPGRFSGRQFSNSRSEMNVSTLELGDSALYLCASSTDRTGTEKLFFGSGTQLSVL.

The chain is built from TRBV6-8 and TRBJ2-1, with TRBD2 matching over 8 bases. Germline trimming cut 2 bases from V and 7 bases from J; bases unmatched to any gene: 7. The germline CDR1 and CDR2 sequences are MNHGY and SAAAGT. The CDR3 loop spans 15 amino acids. The CDR3 DNA follows: TGTGCCAGCAGTTACGGCGGGGGGCCTGGGAATGAGCAGTTCTTC. This sequence encodes CASSYGGGPGNEQFF.

V gene TRBV6-8 combines with J gene TRBJ1-5; no clear D gene. V was clipped by 0 bases and J by 0 bases, with 6 bases between them. Germline CDR1 reads MNHGY; CDR2 reads SAAAGT. The CDR3 spans 15 residues. CDR3 residues: CASSYSQHSNQPQHF. The CDR3 nucleotides read TGTGCCAGCAGTTACTCTCAGCATAGCAATCAGCCCCAGCATTTT.

In its sample, this clone was seen once. This chain uses TRBV5-1 with TRBJ1-5; 7 bases match TRBD1. CDR1 and CDR2 from the germline V gene are SGHRS and YFSETQ. The CDR3 runs to 14 residues. The V gene end was trimmed by 2 bases and the J gene end by 11 bases; junction bases not matched to a gene: 10. For the CDR3, the DNA is TGCGCCAGCAGCTTAGGGGACAGCTCCGGCACCCAGCATTTT. Its translation: CASSLGDSSGTQHF.

The V gene is TRBV6-8, the J gene TRBJ1-6; the D is unclear. V was trimmed by 5 bases and J by 7 bases, leaving 9 bases between them. Germline-derived CDR1 and CDR2 are MNHGY and SAAAGT. There are 13 residues in the CDR3. Written as DNA, the CDR3 is TGTGCCAGCAGTCAACACGGGAATTCACCCCTCCACTTT. It translates to CASSQHGNSPLHF.

CDR3: CASSWMGDFGYTF. DNA of the CDR3: TGTGCCAGTAGTTGGATGGGGGATTTTGGCTACACCTTC. The J gene is TRBJ1-2, the V gene TRBV19; perhaps TRBD1 as D (5 bases). Germline CDR1 is LNHDA and CDR2 is SQIVND (reference sequence). CDR3 length equals 13 residues. Trimming removed 5 bases at V and 7 bases at J, with 14 bases between.

This rearrangement joins TRBV11-3 to TRBJ1-5, with D possibly matching TRBD1 (6 bases). Germline-derived CDR1 and CDR2 are SGHNT and YENEEA. The CDR3 loop spans 15 amino acids. The V gene lost 5 bases and the J gene lost 5 bases, with 16 bases spanning the gap. The CDR3 sequence: CASSPDRLGDQPQHF. DNA for the CDR3: TGTGCCAGCAGCCCTGACAGGCTAGGAGATCAGCCCCAGCATTTT.

The chain is built from TRBV6-8 and TRBJ1-1; no reliable D call. The length of the CDR3 is 13 residues. Germline lookup yields CDR1 MNHGY and CDR2 SAAAGT. Trimming took 7 bases from V and 0 from J, leaving 9 bases between them. CDR3 in DNA: TGTGCCAGCAACCCGGGGATGAACACTGAAGCTTTCTTT. Translation gives CASNPGMNTEAFF.

In its sample, this clone was seen once. The J gene is TRBJ1-3, the V gene TRBV19; D ambiguous. Germline loops: CDR1 LNHDA, CDR2 SQIVND (reference sequence). V was trimmed by 0 bases and J by 0 bases, leaving 9 bases between them. The CDR3 is made up of 16 amino acids. DNA of the CDR3: TGTGCCAGTAGTATAGATCCCCCGAGCTCTGGAAACACCATATATTTT. Translated: CASSIDPPSSGNTIYF. The full variable domain, rest sourced from reference TRBV19 and TRBJ1-3, is DGGITQSPKYLFRKEGQNVTLSCEQNLNHDAMYWYRQDPGQGLRLIYYSQIVNDFQKGDIAEGYSVSREKKESFPLTVTSAQKNPTAFYLCASSIDPPSSGNTIYFGEGSWLTVV.

Points on this clone: The junction shows a germline mismatch at one end, possibly a read error. The chain uses TRBV27 and TRBJ2-1; TRBD2 agrees at 11 bases. The CDR3 loop spans 17 amino acids. Germline CDR1 reads MNHEY; CDR2 reads SMNVEV (reference sequence). CDR3 in DNA: TGTGCCACCAGTGACCTCCGCGGACTAGCGGGTCAGAATGAGCAGTTCTTC. Its translation: CATSDLRGLAGQNEQFF.

The rearrangement links TRBV6-8 to TRBJ2-3, with 11 nucleotides matching TRBD2. V dropped 6 bases and J dropped 9; count of bases not matched to a gene: 11. Germline V gives CDR1 MNHGY, CDR2 SAAAGT. The CDR3 is made up of 15 amino acids. CDR3 sequence (DNA): TGTGCCAGCAGGCCGGGACTAGCGGCCCTGGGGACGCAGTATTTT. Encoded protein: CASRPGLAALGTQYF.

Only a few counts were recorded for this clone. This rearrangement joins TRBV28 to TRBJ1-4, with D perhaps matching TRBD1 (5 bases). Germline CDR1 and CDR2: MDHEN and SYDVKM. This CDR3 spans 16 amino acids. Trimming took 3 bases from V and 4 from J, leaving 15 bases between them. CDR3 loop: CASSFASVQVNEKLFF. The CDR3 DNA sequence: TGTGCCAGCAGTTTTGCAAGCGTACAGGTTAATGAAAAACTGTTTTTT.